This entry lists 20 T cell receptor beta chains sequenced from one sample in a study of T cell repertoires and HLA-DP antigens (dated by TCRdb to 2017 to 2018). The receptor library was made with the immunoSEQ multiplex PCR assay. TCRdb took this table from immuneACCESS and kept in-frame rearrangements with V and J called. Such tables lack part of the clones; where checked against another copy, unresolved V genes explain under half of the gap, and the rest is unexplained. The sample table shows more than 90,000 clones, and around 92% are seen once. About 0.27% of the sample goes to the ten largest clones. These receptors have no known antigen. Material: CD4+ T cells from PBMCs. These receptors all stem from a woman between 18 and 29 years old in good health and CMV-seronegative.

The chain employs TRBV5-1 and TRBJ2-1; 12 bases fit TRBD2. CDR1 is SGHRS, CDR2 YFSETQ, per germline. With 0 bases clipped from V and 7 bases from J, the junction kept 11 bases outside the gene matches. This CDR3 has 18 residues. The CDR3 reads CASSLGISSGRVENEQFF. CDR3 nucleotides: TGCGCCAGCAGCTTGGGTATTTCTAGCGGGAGGGTTGAGAATGAGCAGTTCTTC.

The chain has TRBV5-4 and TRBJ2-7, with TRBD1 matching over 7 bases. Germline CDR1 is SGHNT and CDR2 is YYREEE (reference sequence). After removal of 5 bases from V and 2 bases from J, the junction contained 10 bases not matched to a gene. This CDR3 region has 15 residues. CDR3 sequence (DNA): TGTGCCAGCAGACCCGCGACAGGGCAAGCCTACGAGCAGTACTTC. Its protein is CASRPATGQAYEQYF.

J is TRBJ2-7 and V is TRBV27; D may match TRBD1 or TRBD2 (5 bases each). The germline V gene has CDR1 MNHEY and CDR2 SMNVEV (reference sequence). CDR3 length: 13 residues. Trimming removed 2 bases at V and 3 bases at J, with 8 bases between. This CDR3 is CASSLAGSYEQYF. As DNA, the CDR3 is TGTGCCAGCAGTTTAGCAGGGAGCTACGAGCAGTACTTC.

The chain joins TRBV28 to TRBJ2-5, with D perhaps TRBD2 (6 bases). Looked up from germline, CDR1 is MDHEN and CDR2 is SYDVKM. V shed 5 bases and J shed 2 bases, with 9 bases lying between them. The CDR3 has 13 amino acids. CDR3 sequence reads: CASSTGGQETQYF. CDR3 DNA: TGTGCCAGCAGTACCGGGGGACAAGAGACCCAGTACTTC.

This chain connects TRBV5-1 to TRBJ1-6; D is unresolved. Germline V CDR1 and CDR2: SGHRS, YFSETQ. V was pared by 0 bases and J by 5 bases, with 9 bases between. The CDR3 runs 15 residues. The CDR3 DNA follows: TGCGCCAGCAGCTTGGACCCGGTCCATAATTCACCCCTCCACTTT. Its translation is CASSLDPVHNSPLHF.

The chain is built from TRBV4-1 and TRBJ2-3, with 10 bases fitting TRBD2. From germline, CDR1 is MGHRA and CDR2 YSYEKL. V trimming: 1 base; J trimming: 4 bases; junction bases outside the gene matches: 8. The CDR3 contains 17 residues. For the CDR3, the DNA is TGCGCCAGCAGCCAAGGGAGCGGGAGGGATGTCGCAGATACGCAGTATTTT. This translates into CASSQGSGRDVADTQYF.

CDR3 residues: CASIPPGTDYNEQFF. The CDR3 DNA is TGTGCCAGCATCCCCCCCGGGACAGACTACAATGAGCAGTTCTTC. The V gene is TRBV7-9, the J gene TRBJ2-1, with 7 bases aligning to TRBD1. Per the germline V gene, CDR1 is SEHNR and CDR2 is FQNEAQ (reference sequence). V was clipped by 7 bases and J by 3 bases; unmatched bases: 9. There are 15 residues in the CDR3.

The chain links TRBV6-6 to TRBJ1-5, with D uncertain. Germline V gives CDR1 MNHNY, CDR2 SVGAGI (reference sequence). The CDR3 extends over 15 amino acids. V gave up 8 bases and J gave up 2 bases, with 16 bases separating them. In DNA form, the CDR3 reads TGTGCCAGCTCTAGCAATTTAATGGGCAATCAGCCCCAGCATTTT. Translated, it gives CASSSNLMGNQPQHF.

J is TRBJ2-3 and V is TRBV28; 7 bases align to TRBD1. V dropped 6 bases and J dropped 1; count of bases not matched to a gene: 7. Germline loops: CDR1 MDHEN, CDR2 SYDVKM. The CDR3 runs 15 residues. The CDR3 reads CASSLQGWGTDTQYF. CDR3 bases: TGTGCCAGCAGCCTACAGGGGTGGGGCACAGATACGCAGTATTTT.

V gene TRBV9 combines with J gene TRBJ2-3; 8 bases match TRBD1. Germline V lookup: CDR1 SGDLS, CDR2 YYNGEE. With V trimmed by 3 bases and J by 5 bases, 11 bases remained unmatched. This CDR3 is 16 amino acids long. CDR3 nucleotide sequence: TGTGCCAGCAGCGCCACGACAGGGGCTCTGGGAGATACGCAGTATTTT. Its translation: CASSATTGALGDTQYF.

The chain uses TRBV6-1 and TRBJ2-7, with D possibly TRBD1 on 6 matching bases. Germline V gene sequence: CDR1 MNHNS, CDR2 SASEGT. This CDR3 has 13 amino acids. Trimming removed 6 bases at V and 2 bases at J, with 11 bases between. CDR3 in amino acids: CASRRTETYEQYF. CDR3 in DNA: TGTGCCAGCAGAAGGACAGAAACCTACGAGCAGTACTTC.

The CDR3: CAISHMDTGELFF. For the CDR3, the DNA is TGTGCCATCAGTCACATGGACACCGGGGAGCTGTTTTTT. The rearrangement joins TRBV10-3 to TRBJ2-2; D call uncertain. Germline CDR1 reads ENHRY; CDR2 reads SYGVKD. V was shortened by 5 bases and J by 3 bases, with 7 bases between the two germline ends. The CDR3 length is 13 residues.

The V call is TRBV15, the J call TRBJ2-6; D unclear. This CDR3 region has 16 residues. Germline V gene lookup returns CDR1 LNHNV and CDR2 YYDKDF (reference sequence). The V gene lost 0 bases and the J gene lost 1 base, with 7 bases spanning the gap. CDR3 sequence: CATSRERTSGANVLTF. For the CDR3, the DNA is TGTGCCACCAGCAGAGAGAGGACGTCTGGGGCCAACGTCCTGACTTTC.

Here the CDR3 reads CASSLVEGTGRDTQYF. The CDR3 coding sequence is TGTGCCAGCAGTTTAGTAGAAGGTACAGGCAGGGATACGCAGTATTTT. The chain has TRBV28 and TRBJ2-3, with D perhaps TRBD1 (5 bases). Germline V gene sequence: CDR1 MDHEN, CDR2 SYDVKM. The CDR3 totals 16 residues. Trimming cost V 2 bases and J 6 bases, with 18 bases left between them. Based on the CDR3 plus reference TRBV28 and TRBJ2-3, the full variable domain is DVKVTQSSRYLVKRTGEKVFLECVQDMDHENMFWYRQDPGLGLRLIYFSYDVKMKEKGDIPEGYSVSREKKERFSLILESASTNQTSMYLCASSLVEGTGRDTQYFGPGTRLTVL.

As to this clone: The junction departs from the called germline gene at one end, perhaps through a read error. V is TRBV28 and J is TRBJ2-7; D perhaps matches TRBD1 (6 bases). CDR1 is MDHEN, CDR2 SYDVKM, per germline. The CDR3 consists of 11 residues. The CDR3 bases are TGTGCCAGCAGTTGGGACAACCGGGTCGACTTC. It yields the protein CASSWDNRVDF.

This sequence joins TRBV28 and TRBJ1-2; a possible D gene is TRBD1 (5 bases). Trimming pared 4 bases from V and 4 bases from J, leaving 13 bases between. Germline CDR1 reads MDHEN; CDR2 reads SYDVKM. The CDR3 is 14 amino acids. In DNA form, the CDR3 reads TGTGCCAGCAGTTCCTCGAGGGGATTCTATGGCTACACCTTC. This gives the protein CASSSSRGFYGYTF.

The CDR3 spells CASSLLSAGIQETQYF. The CDR3 coding sequence is TGTGCCAGCAGTTTATTAAGTGCAGGGATACAAGAGACCCAGTACTTC. The V call is TRBV27, the J call TRBJ2-5; maybe TRBD1 (5 bases). This CDR3 comprises 16 residues. V lost 1 base, J lost 2 bases, and 14 bases lay in between. CDR1 is MNHEY and CDR2 is SMNVEV in the germline V gene (reference sequence).

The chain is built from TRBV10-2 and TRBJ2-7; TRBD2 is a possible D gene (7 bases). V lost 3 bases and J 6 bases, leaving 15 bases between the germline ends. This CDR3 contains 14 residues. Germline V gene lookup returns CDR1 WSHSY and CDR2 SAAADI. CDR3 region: CASSEWGGGSEQYV. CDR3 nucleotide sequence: TGCGCCAGCAGTGAATGGGGAGGGGGGTCCGAGCAGTACGTC.

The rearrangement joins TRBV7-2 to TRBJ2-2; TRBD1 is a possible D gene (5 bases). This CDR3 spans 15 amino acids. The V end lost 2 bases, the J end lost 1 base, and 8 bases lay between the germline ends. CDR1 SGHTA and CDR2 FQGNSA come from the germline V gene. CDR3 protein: CASSLRQGNTGELFF. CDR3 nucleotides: TGTGCCAGCAGCTTACGGCAGGGGAACACCGGGGAGCTGTTTTTT.

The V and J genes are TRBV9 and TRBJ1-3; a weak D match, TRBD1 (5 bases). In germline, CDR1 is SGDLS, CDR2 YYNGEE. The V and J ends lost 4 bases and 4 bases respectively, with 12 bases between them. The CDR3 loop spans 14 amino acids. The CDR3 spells CASSTRDGGNTIYF. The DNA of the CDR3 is TGTGCCAGCAGCACCCGGGACGGAGGAAACACCATATATTTT.